The rows below give T cell receptor beta chains drawn from one sample of a study of early T cells in non-severe SARS-CoV-2 infection. TCRdb ran MiXCR on the 5' RACE reads and lists one entry per CDR3 protein. The sample lists just under 85,000 distinct CDR3 sequences; 10% were seen once. Here the sequenced sample was whole blood, taken at baseline. Receptor source: an adult who was a healthcare worker with PCR-confirmed SARS-CoV-2 infection or an uninfected control (not recorded which). Each CDR3 is given with its conserved first and last residue. Fields, in order: V gene, D gene, clone size, J gene, CDR3 DNA, CDR3 protein. The D gene is left open where the match is weak. Clone size, where shown, is once, few, many, or a class for clones that have expanded.

TRBV7-6,TRBD2,-,TRBJ2-3,TGTGCCAGCAGCCGCTGGGAAGCGGGAGGGAGCACAGATACGCAGTATTTT,CASSRWEAGGSTDTQYF
TRBV28,-,few,TRBJ2-7,TGTGCCAGCAGTTTCGGAATAGCCGGCCTCAACGAGCAGTACTTC,CASSFGIAGLNEQYF
TRBV5-1,TRBD1,-,TRBJ2-7,TGCGCCAGCAGCTTACAGGGGCTCAGCTCCTACGAGCAGTACTTC,CASSLQGLSSYEQYF
TRBV28,-,few,TRBJ1-5,TGTGCCAGCAGTCAAGGGGGTAGCAATCAGCCCCAGCATTTT,CASSQGGSNQPQHF
TRBV5-1,TRBD2,-,TRBJ2-1,TGCGCCAGCACCCCCCAGGCCGGGACTAGTAGGTATGAGCAGTTCTTC,CASTPQAGTSRYEQFF
TRBV28,-,many,TRBJ1-2,TGTGCCAGCAGTTTTAGGGGGAAGAATGGCTACACCTTC,CASSFRGKNGYTF
TRBV6-6,-,few,TRBJ1-1,TGTGCCAGCACGTGGGGCAGGGAGACAAACACTGAAGCTTTCTTT,CASTWGRETNTEAFF
TRBV28,TRBD1,many,TRBJ1-2,TGTGCCAGCAGACGACAGGGGGAAGTCTATGGCTACACCTTC,CASRRQGEVYGYTF
TRBV4-1,TRBD2,many,TRBJ2-1,TGCGCCAGCAGCCAAGATCCAGCGGGAGCCCAATCGAATGAGCAGTTCTTC,CASSQDPAGAQSNEQFF
TRBV9,TRBD1,few,TRBJ1-6,TGTGCCAGCAGCCCGGACAGGGAGATCTCCTATAATTCACCCCTCCACTTT,CASSPDREISYNSPLHF
TRBV3-1,-,-,TRBJ1-2,TGTGCCAGCAGCCCGCTGGCTGTAGTCTATGGCTACACCTTC,CASSPLAVVYGYTF
TRBV6-1,TRBD2,-,TRBJ2-7,TGTGCCAGCAGTCGACTAGCGGGAGTGGGGCAGTACTTC,CASSRLAGVGQYF
TRBV5-1,-,few,TRBJ2-2,TGCGCCAGCAGCCGAGAGGCTGAGCAGCTGTTTTTT,CASSREAEQLFF
TRBV28,TRBD2,many,TRBJ2-3,TGTGCCAGCAGTTTAATTGCGGGAGCGCTAGCCGGCACAGATACGCAGTATTTT,CASSLIAGALAGTDTQYF
TRBV30,-,few,TRBJ2-2,TGTGCCTGGAGTGTATGGGGGAGTACCGGGGAGCTGTTTTTT,CAWSVWGSTGELFF
TRBV5-1,-,few,TRBJ2-1,TGCGCCAGCAGCTTGGACCGACAGGGATTAGGCGGGGGCTCCTACAATGAGCAGTTCTTC,CASSLDRQGLGGGSYNEQFF
TRBV13,-,few,TRBJ2-5,TGTGCCAGCAGCGAACGACGCCAAGAGACCCAGTACTTC,CASSERRQETQYF
TRBV7-6,-,many,TRBJ2-2,TGTGCCAGCAGCCCCTTCGACCCCCCGCCTGGGGAGCTGTTTTTT,CASSPFDPPPGELFF
TRBV19,TRBD2,-,TRBJ2-3,TGTGCCAGTATCGAGACGGGAGGGCCGGCGTCAGATACGCAGTATTTT,CASIETGGPASDTQYF
TRBV19,-,-,TRBJ2-3,TGTGCCAGTAATCATCGGGGGTACGCAGATACGCAGTATTTT,CASNHRGYADTQYF
TRBV20-1,-,-,TRBJ2-7,TGCAGTCCCTTAGGGAGAGAGTCCTACGAGCAGTACTTC,CSPLGRESYEQYF
TRBV10-3,TRBD2,few,TRBJ2-5,TGTGCCATCAGCGAGGGGAGGGCCGGACTGGGGACCCAGTACTTC,CAISEGRAGLGTQYF
TRBV5-4,-,few,TRBJ2-7,TGTGCCAGCAGCTGGGGCCTGGGCAACTCCTACGAGCAGTACTTC,CASSWGLGNSYEQYF
TRBV9,TRBD2,few,TRBJ2-7,TGTGCCAGCAGCGTATTAGCGGGGGTTAACTACGAGCAGTACTTC,CASSVLAGVNYEQYF
TRBV14,-,-,TRBJ2-7,TGTGCCAGCAGCCAAGGCTCCTTGACCTACGAGCAGTACTTC,CASSQGSLTYEQYF
TRBV6-5,-,many,TRBJ2-1,TGTGCCAGCAGAAAGGGGGGGTCGGGAAATTACAATGAGCAGTTCTTC,CASRKGGSGNYNEQFF
TRBV20-1,TRBD2,few,TRBJ2-3,TGCAGTGCTAGAGGGTCAAGCGGGAAGAGCACAGATACGCAGTATTTT,CSARGSSGKSTDTQYF